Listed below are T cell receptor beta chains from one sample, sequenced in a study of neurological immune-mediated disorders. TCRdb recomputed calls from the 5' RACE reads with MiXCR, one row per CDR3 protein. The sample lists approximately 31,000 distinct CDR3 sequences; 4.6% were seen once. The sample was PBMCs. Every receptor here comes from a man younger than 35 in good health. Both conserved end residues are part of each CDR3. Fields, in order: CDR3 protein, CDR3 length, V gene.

CASSEVGDSPLHF,13,TRBV6-1
CSARDHSTHEQFF,13,TRBV20-1
CSVEQTGTSTTF,12,TRBV29-1
CASSRNGTTDNEQFF,15,TRBV7-9
CASSYQVGDRGSHRELFF,18,TRBV6-5
CSARGNGEAFF,11,TRBV29-1
CASSWNPGTPTDTQYF,16,TRBV5-1
CASSLASYEQYF,12,TRBV12-3/TRBV12-4
CASSLAGLGTDTQYF,15,TRBV5-1
CSARETGTTTKNSYNEQFF,19,TRBV20-1
CASSPRGTSSYEQYF,15,TRBV5-1
CASSVDLGNQPQHF,14,TRBV9
CASSLPEKETQHF,13,TRBV7-9
CASSPDTDSNQPQHF,15,TRBV5-6
CASSSLRPVGQETQYF,16,TRBV7-8
CASSFNPGYNEQFF,14,TRBV11-2
CASRAGLYTGELFF,14,TRBV27
CASSPLGALNTEAFF,15,TRBV3-1
CASSPKYSNQQPQHF,15,TRBV12-3/TRBV12-4
CSARGDKTLETQYF,14,TRBV20-1
CASSFYGRVSGNTIYF,16,TRBV7-8
CASSKWTAEGEKLFF,15,TRBV5-1
CASSFGLASTEQYF,14,TRBV7-2
CASSPDSFTQRKETQYF,17,TRBV7-7
CSARPPLTGWSKPQHF,16,TRBV20-1
CASSWATKGETQYF,14,TRBV18
CASMLGGGGNYGYTF,15,TRBV28
CASSPGRFNYGYTF,14,TRBV7-8
CSGQGAVNTEAFF,13,TRBV20-1
CSDGFGGRETQYF,13,TRBV20-1
CASKIGGATPYEQYF,15,TRBV7-2
CAISESVGNEQFF,13,TRBV10-3
CASSFPGANEQFF,13,TRBV27
CASGQSDTQYF,11,TRBV6-5
CASSQIGGDTEAFF,14,TRBV7-2
CASSFRTGYGYTF,13,TRBV19
CSAPHPAGPSTDTQYF,16,TRBV20-1
CASSYRQGGQPQHF,14,TRBV6-5
CASSRDGRENTEAFF,15,TRBV5-1
CSASPAPLHF,10,TRBV20-1
CASSRSGENEQFF,13,TRBV5-1
CASSLSSGANVLTF,14,TRBV6-2/TRBV6-3
CASSPLLAGDSETQYF,16,TRBV4-2
CASSLGGPEDYGYTF,15,TRBV7-9
CASSLNSPETQYF,13,TRBV7-2
CASSPQGNYGYTF,13,TRBV7-3
CSAGGLGAGGRYEQYF,16,TRBV20-1